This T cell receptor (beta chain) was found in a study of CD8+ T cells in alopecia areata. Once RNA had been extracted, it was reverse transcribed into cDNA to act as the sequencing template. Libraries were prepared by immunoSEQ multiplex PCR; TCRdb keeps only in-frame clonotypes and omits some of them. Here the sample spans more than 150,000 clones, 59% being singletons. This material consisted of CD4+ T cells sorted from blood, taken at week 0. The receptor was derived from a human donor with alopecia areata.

DNA of the CDR3: TGTGCCAGCAGCTTAGGGTATGAAGCTTTCTTT. It yields the protein CASSLGYEAFF. V and J are TRBV7-8 and TRBJ1-1; no firm D call. The CDR3 extends over 11 amino acids. The V gene's germline CDR1 is SGHVS and CDR2 FQNEAQ. Between the trimmed V and J ends, which lost 1 base and 7 bases, there was a span of 4 bases.